The rows below give T cell receptor beta chains drawn from one sample of a study of PD-L1 blockade in urothelial cancer. Some clones are missing from TCRdb's copy, which holds only in-frame ones; the method was immunoSEQ multiplex PCR. Of around 57,000 clones in the sample, over 75% were seen once. This specimen consisted of PBMCs, obtained around atezolizumab (anti-PD-L1) treatment. Every receptor here comes from a man between 70 and 80 years old with urothelial cancer. CDR3s include the opening cysteine and the closing phenylalanine or tryptophan. A D gene is named only where the DNA matches it firmly. Only some rows state a clone size, as once, few, many or a class for expanded clones.

D,size,J,V,DNA,CDR3
-,-,TRBJ2-2,TRBV6-5,TGTGCCAGCAGCCCCGATGCGCTAACCACCGGGGAGCTGTTTTTT,CASSPDALTTGELFF
-,-,TRBJ1-5,TRBV7-2,TGTGCCAGCAGCTTCTCAGGAGGTGTAAGTCAGCCCCAGCATTTT,CASSFSGGVSQPQHF
-,-,TRBJ2-1,TRBV5-1,TGCGCCAGCAGCTTGGACGGGGGACTTACCTACAATGAGCAGTTCTTC,CASSLDGGLTYNEQFF
-,once,TRBJ2-3,TRBV30,TGTGCCTGGAGTGTACTCACAGATACGCAGTATTTT,CAWSVLTDTQYF
TRBD2,-,TRBJ2-7,TRBV7-9,TGTGCCAGCAGCTTTTGGACTAGCGGGTACGAGCAGTACTTC,CASSFWTSGYEQYF
TRBD1,-,TRBJ2-7,TRBV15,TGTGCCACCAGCATGAGGACAGGCATCTCCTACGAGCAGTACTTC,CATSMRTGISYEQYF
-,-,TRBJ1-2,TRBV7-3,TGTGCCAGCAGTTACGGCGGGGGGGCTAACTATGGCTACACCTTC,CASSYGGGANYGYTF
TRBD2,-,TRBJ2-3,TRBV25-1,TGTGCCAGCAAAGGACTAGCGGGAGGGTTTGCAGATACGCAGTATTTT,CASKGLAGGFADTQYF
-,-,TRBJ2-7,TRBV18,TGTGCCAGCGCAGGGGACTCCTACGAGCAGTACTTC,CASAGDSYEQYF
-,-,TRBJ2-4,TRBV7-3,TGTGCCAGCACCACGCCCGCAAGCGGAGATAAAAACATTCAGTACTTC,CASTTPASGDKNIQYF
TRBD1,-,TRBJ1-1,TRBV18,TGTGCCAGCTCGTATACAGGGGGCACGAACACTGAAGCTTTCTTT,CASSYTGGTNTEAFF
-,-,TRBJ2-3,TRBV6-1,TGTGCCAGCAGTGACGTGCGTGTCGGGGATACGCAGTATTTT,CASSDVRVGDTQYF
-,-,TRBJ2-5,TRBV10-3,TGTGCCATCAGTGATTCGGGGAGAGAGGAGACCCAGTACTTC,CAISDSGREETQYF
-,-,TRBJ2-3,TRBV28,TGTGCCAGCACCCGACATAGTGCTAGCACAGATACGCAGTATTTT,CASTRHSASTDTQYF
-,-,TRBJ2-7,TRBV5-6,TGTGCCAGCAGCTTGGTGTCGGGAGAGCAGTACTTC,CASSLVSGEQYF
-,-,TRBJ1-1,TRBV6-1,TGTGCCAGCAGTGAGTTGAAGAGATCCACTGAAGCTTTCTTT,CASSELKRSTEAFF
-,-,TRBJ1-3,TRBV5-1,TGCGCCAGCAGCCCCCGGACAGAAAGCTCTGGAAACACCATATATTTT,CASSPRTESSGNTIYF
-,-,TRBJ1-5,TRBV5-5,TGTGCCAGCAGCTTGGAGGAGGGTAGCAATCAGCCCCAGCATTTT,CASSLEEGSNQPQHF
TRBD1,once,TRBJ1-2,TRBV4-2,TGTGCCAGCAGCCCGGGACAGGGCCAAGGGTATGGCTACACCTTC,CASSPGQGQGYGYTF
TRBD2,-,TRBJ2-3,TRBV10-3,TGTGCCATCAGCACCGGGACTAGCGGGAGGACAGATACGCAGTATTTT,CAISTGTSGRTDTQYF
TRBD2,-,TRBJ2-1,TRBV6-6,TGTGCCAGCAGTTACAGTAGCGGGATGCCTCAGTTCTTC,CASSYSSGMPQFF
-,-,TRBJ2-7,TRBV7-9,TGTGCCAGCAGCCTCTCAGGGTCCCCATCCTACGAGCAGTACTTC,CASSLSGSPSYEQYF
-,-,TRBJ2-1,TRBV4-3,TGCGCCAGCAGCCAAGAAGCGGGCCCTAACTACAATGAGCAGTTCTTC,CASSQEAGPNYNEQFF
TRBD1,few,TRBJ1-5,TRBV7-8,TGTGCCAGCAGCACGACAGGGGGTGGCAATCAGCCCCAGCATTTT,CASSTTGGGNQPQHF
-,-,TRBJ2-2,TRBV7-9,TGTGCCAGCAGGGGCCCTCCGAACACCGGGGAGCTGTTTTTT,CASRGPPNTGELFF
-,few,TRBJ1-2,TRBV2,TGTGCCAGCAGTAACAACAGGGACGGCTACACCTTC,CASSNNRDGYTF
TRBD1,-,TRBJ1-3,TRBV5-4,TGTGCCAGCAGCCCCGGCGGAGGGGGCGCGAAAGGAAACACCATATATTTT,CASSPGGGGAKGNTIYF
TRBD2,-,TRBJ2-1,TRBV19,TGTGCCAGTAGTATTCTAGGGCGGGAGGGCCGGGAGCAGTTCTTC,CASSILGREGREQFF
TRBD1,-,TRBJ2-7,TRBV7-2,TGTGCCAGCAGCTTAGACAGGGGTTATGGGTACGAGCAGTACTTC,CASSLDRGYGYEQYF
TRBD1,-,TRBJ1-4,TRBV29-1,TGCAGCGTTGCCCGGGACAGAGATTATAATGAAAAACTGTTTTTT,CSVARDRDYNEKLFF
-,few,TRBJ2-3,TRBV11-2,TGTGCCAGCAGCTTAGGGAGCTGGGGCACAGATACGCAGTATTTT,CASSLGSWGTDTQYF
TRBD1,-,TRBJ1-2,TRBV6-6,TGTGCCAGCAGTCGGGACAGGGACTATGGCTACACCTTC,CASSRDRDYGYTF
TRBD1,few,TRBJ1-1,TRBV18,TGTGCCAGCTCACCAAGACAGGGCGAAGCTTTCTTT,CASSPRQGEAFF
TRBD1,-,TRBJ1-4,TRBV27,TGTGCCAGCAGTATATCGACAGGGACAACTAATGAAAAACTGTTTTTT,CASSISTGTTNEKLFF
TRBD1,-,TRBJ2-7,TRBV28,TGTGCCAGCAGCCCCCGGGACAGTCCCCCCTACGAGCAGTACTTC,CASSPRDSPPYEQYF
TRBD2,-,TRBJ2-3,TRBV7-3,TGTGCCAGCAGCCCCCAGGGGACTAGCAAGACAGATACGCAGTATTTT,CASSPQGTSKTDTQYF
-,-,TRBJ1-1,TRBV5-4,TGTGCCAGCAGCTTGGACAGGGTTGAGGCTGAAGCTTTCTTT,CASSLDRVEAEAFF
-,once,TRBJ1-5,TRBV5-5,TGTGCCAGCAGCTTGGGCCCGGATCAGCCCCAGCATTTT,CASSLGPDQPQHF
-,few,TRBJ2-1,TRBV5-4,TGTGCCAGCAGCTTGGTCGGGAGTGATGAGCAGTTCTTC,CASSLVGSDEQFF
-,-,TRBJ2-3,TRBV6-5,TGTGCCAGCAGACACTTACGGGACACAGATACGCAGTATTTT,CASRHLRDTDTQYF
TRBD1,-,TRBJ2-7,TRBV29-1,TGCAGCGCAACGGACAGGGGGCTGGGCGAGCAGTACTTC,CSATDRGLGEQYF
-,few,TRBJ1-2,TRBV4-1,TGCGCCAGCAGCCAAGATTCTGAGGCCAACTCGAGGGGCTACACCTTC,CASSQDSEANSRGYTF
-,-,TRBJ2-2,TRBV21-1,TGTGCCAGTGTAGCGGGAGAGGCTGGCGGGGAGCTGTTTTTT,CASVAGEAGGELFF
TRBD2,-,TRBJ2-2,TRBV4-2,TGTGCCAGCAGCCTCAGACTAGCGGGAGGCACCGGGGAGCTGTTTTTT,CASSLRLAGGTGELFF
-,-,TRBJ1-4,TRBV28,TGTGCCACCTTAGACAGGACTAATGAAAAACTGTTTTTT,CATLDRTNEKLFF